This T cell receptor beta chain was obtained from a study of monozygotic twins with inflammatory bowel disease. cDNA synthesis was performed in eight separate reactions for each sample. Following a re-call of the 5' RACE reads, TCRdb has one entry per CDR3 protein and lacks DNA. Across 150,000 or so distinct CDR3 sequences, the top ten clones capture roughly 1.2% of the sample. CDR3 length equals 11 residues. From germline, CDR1 is SNHLY and CDR2 FYNNEI. The clonotype originates from a human donor with ulcerative colitis or Crohn's disease, or a healthy co-twin of an affected twin (not recorded which). Sequenced material: blood. The chain is built from TRBV2 and TRBJ2-1; TCRdb returns TRBD2, unconfirmable since there is no DNA. The CDR3 sequence: CARRQGNEQFF.